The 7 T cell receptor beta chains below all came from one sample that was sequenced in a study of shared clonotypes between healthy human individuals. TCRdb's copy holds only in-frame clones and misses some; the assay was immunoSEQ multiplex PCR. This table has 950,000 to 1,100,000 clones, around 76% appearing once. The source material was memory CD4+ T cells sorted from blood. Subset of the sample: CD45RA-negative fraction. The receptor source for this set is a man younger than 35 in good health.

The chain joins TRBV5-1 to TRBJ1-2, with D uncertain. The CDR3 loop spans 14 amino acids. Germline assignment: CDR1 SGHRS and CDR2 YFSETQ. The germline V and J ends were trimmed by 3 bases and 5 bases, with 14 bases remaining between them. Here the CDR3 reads CASSWDGGDYGYTF. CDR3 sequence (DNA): TGCGCCAGCAGCTGGGATGGCGGGGATTATGGCTACACCTTC.

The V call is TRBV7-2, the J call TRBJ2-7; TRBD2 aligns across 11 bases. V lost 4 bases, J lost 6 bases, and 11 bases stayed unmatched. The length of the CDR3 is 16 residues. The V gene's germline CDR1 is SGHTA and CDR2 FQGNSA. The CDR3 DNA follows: TGTGCCAGCAGCTCTCACCCCCTAGCGGGAGGTGGCGAGCAGTACTTC. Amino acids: CASSSHPLAGGGEQYF.

DNA for the CDR3: TGTGCCAGCGTCATCGGGACAGGGAAACAGCCCCAGCATTTT. Translating it yields CASVIGTGKQPQHF. The chain uses TRBV7-8 and TRBJ1-5; 9 bases are shared with TRBD1. Unmatched junction bases numbered 9, after V lost 8 bases and J lost 7 bases. Germline CDR1 and CDR2: SGHVS and FQNEAQ. The CDR3 runs to 14 residues.

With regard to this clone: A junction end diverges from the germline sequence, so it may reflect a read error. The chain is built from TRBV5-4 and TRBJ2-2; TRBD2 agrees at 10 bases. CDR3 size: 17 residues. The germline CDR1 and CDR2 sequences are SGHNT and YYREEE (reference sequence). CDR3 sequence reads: CASSPGTSVPNTGELFF. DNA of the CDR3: TGTGCCAGCAGCCCAGGGACTAGCGTTCCGAACACTGGGGAGCTGTTTTTT.

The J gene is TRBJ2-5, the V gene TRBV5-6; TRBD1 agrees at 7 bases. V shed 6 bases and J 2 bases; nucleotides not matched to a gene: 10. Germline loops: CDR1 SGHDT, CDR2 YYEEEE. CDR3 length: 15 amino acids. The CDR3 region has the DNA TGTGCCAGCACCGGGACAGCCACTCCACAAGAGACCCAGTACTTC. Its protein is CASTGTATPQETQYF.

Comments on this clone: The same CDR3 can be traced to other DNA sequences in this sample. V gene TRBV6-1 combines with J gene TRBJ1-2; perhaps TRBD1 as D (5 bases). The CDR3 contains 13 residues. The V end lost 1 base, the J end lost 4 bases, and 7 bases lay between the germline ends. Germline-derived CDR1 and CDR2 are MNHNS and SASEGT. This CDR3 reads CASSEGGGYGYTF. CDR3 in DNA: TGTGCCAGCAGTGAAGGGGGCGGCTATGGCTACACCTTC.

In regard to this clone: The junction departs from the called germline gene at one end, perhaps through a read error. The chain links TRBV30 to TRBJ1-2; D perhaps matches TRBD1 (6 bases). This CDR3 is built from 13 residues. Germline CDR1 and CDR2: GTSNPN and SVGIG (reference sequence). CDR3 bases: TGTGCCTGGGACAGGTCCTTTAACTATGGCCACACCTTC. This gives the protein CAWDRSFNYGHTF.